This TCR beta chain was captured by sequencing in a study of radiotherapy plus CTLA-4 blockade in lung cancer. In the study overall: Among patients, over 15% showed objective responses, and 30% to 35% had disease control.

Assay used: immunoSEQ multiplex PCR; TCRdb lists only in-frame clones, some missing. Of about 40,000 clones detected, around 75% appear once; the ten largest clones hold approximately 9%. Whole-study results and caveats: Dynamics of early blood T cell clones, together with interferon-beta, were reportedly the best predictors of response. Clones of tumor-derived TCRs expanded in blood after radiotherapy plus ipilimumab.

This clone showed up just once. Its specificity is not known. The specimen comprised peripheral blood, sampled from a patient treated with radiotherapy plus ipilimumab. The receptor's source is a human donor with non-small cell lung cancer who had stable disease on radiotherapy plus ipilimumab.

The CDR3 here is CASSPDRGGYGYTF. The CDR3 nucleotides read TGCGCCAGCAGCCCGGACAGGGGCGGCTATGGCTACACCTTC. The chain links TRBV5-1 to TRBJ1-2; 9 bases are a match to TRBD1. The length of the CDR3 is 14 residues. Germline CDR1 is SGHRS and CDR2 is YFSETQ. With V trimmed by 4 bases and J by 4 bases, 5 bases remained unmatched. The whole variable domain, filled in from reference TRBV5-1 and TRBJ1-2, reads KAGVTQTPRYLIKTRGQQVTLSCSPISGHRSVSWYQQTPGQGLQFLFEYFSETQRNKGNFPGRFSGRQFSNSRSEMNVSTLELGDSALYLCASSPDRGGYGYTFGSGTRLTVV.